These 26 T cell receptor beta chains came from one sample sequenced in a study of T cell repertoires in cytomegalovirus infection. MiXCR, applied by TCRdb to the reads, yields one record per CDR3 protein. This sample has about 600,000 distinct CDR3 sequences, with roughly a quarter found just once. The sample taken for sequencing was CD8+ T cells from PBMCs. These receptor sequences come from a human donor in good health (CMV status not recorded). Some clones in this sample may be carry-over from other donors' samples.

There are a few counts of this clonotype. CDR3 in DNA: TGTGCCAGCAGCCAGGCAGCGGGAAACGCCGGGGAGCTGTTTTTT. It yields the protein CASSQAAGNAGELFF. J is TRBJ2-2 and V is TRBV5-4; 7 nucleotides match TRBD2. Germline CDR1 and CDR2: SGHNT and YYREEE (reference sequence). The CDR3 runs 15 residues. The V segment lost 4 bases and the J segment 6 bases; nucleotides outside the gene matches: 9.

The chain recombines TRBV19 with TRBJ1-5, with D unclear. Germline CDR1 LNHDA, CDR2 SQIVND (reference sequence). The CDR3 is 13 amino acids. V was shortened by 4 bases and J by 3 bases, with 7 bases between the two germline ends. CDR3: CASSTTTNQPQHF. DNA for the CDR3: TGTGCCAGTAGTACTACGACCAATCAGCCCCAGCATTTT.

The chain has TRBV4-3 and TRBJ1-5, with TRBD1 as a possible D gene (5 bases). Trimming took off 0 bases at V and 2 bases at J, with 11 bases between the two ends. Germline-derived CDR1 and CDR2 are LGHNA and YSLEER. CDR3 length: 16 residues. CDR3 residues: CASSQEVDNRNQPQHF. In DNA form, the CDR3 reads TGCGCCAGCAGCCAAGAAGTGGACAATCGCAATCAGCCCCAGCATTTT.

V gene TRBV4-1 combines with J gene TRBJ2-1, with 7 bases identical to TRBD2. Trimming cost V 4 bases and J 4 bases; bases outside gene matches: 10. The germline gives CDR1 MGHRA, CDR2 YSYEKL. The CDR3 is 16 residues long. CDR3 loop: CASSRVGAGVYNEQFF. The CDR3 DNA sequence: TGCGCCAGCAGCCGAGTCGGGGCGGGGGTGTACAATGAGCAGTTCTTC.

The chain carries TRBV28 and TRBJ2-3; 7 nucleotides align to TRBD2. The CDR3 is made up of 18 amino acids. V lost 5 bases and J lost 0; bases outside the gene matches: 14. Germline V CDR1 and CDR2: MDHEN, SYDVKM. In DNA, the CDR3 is TGTGCCAGCAGTGTACCTAGCGGTGGCCCGATTAGCACAGATACGCAGTATTTT. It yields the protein CASSVPSGGPISTDTQYF.

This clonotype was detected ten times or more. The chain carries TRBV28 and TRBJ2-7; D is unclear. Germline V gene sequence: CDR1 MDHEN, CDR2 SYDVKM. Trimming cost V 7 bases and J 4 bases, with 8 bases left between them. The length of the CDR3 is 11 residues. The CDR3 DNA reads TGTGCCAGCAACAGTGGGTACGAGCAGTACGTC. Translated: CASNSGYEQYV.

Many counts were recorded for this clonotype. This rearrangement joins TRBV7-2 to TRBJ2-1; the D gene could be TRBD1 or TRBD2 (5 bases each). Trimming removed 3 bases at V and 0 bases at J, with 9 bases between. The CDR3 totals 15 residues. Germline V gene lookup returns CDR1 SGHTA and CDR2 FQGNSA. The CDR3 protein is CASSFGTPSYNEQFF. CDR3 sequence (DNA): TGTGCCAGCAGCTTCGGGACGCCCTCCTACAATGAGCAGTTCTTC.

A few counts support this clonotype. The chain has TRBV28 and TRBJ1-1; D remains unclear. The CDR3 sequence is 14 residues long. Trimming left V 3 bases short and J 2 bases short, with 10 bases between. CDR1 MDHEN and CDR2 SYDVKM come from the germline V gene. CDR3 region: CASSFYQVNTEAFF. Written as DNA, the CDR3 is TGTGCCAGCAGTTTTTATCAGGTAAACACTGAAGCTTTCTTT.

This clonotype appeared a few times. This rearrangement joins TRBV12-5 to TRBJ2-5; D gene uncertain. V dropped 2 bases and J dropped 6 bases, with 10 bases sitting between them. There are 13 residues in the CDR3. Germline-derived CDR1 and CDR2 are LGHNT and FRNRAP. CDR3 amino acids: CASGLSSMQTQYF. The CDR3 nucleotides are TGTGCTAGTGGTTTGTCGAGTATGCAGACCCAGTACTTC.

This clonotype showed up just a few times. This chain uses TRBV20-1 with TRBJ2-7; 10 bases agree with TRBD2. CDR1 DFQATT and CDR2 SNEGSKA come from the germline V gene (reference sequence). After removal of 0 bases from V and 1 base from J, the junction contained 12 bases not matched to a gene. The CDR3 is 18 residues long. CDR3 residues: CSAREDQRGGLASYEQYF. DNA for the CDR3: TGCAGTGCTAGAGAGGATCAGCGGGGGGGCCTCGCATCCTACGAGCAGTACTTC.

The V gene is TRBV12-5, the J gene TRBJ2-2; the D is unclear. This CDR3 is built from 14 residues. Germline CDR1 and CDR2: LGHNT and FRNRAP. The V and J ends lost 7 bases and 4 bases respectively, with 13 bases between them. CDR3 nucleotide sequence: TGTGCTAGTGCCATGGTAGGGTCCACCGGGGAGCTGTTTTTT. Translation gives CASAMVGSTGELFF.

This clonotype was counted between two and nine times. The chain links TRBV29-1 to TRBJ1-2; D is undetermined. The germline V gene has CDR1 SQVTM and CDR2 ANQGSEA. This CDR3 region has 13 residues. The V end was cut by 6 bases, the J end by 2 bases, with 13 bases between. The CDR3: CSVWAPRNYGYTF. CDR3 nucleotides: TGCAGCGTCTGGGCCCCAAGAAACTATGGCTACACCTTC.

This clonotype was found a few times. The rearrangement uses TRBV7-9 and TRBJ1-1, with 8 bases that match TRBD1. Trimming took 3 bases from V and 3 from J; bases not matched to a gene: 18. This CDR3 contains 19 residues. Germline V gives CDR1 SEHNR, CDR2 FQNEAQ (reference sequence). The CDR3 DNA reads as TGTGCCAGCAGCTTGGGGGACAGGATAAGCACCCATCAGGACACTGAAGCTTTCTTT. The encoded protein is CASSLGDRISTHQDTEAFF.

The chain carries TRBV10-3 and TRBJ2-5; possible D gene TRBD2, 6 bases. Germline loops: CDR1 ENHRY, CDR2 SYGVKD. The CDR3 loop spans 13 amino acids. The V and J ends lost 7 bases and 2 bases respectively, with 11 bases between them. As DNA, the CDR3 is TGTGCCATCATGGGGGAGGTACAAGAGACCCAGTACTTC. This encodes CAIMGEVQETQYF.

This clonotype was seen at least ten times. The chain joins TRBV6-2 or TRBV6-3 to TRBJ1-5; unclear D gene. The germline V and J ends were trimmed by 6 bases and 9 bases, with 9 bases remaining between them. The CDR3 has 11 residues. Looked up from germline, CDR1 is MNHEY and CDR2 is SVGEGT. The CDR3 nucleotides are TGTGCCAGCAGGGGAGTCTGGCCCCAGCATTTT. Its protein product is CASRGVWPQHF.

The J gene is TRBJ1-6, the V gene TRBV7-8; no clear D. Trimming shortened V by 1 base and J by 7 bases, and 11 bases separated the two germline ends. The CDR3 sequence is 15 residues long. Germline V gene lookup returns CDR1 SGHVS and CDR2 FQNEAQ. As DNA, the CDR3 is TGTGCCAGCAGCTTAGGGTGGAAAATGAATTCACCCCTCCACTTT. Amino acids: CASSLGWKMNSPLHF.

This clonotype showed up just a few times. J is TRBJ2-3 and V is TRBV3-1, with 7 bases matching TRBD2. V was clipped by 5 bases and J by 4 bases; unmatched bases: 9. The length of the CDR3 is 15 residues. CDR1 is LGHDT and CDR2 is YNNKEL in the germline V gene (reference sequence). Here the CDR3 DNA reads TGTGCCAGCAGCTCCGGAAGGGACTATGCAGATACGCAGTATTTT. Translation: CASSSGRDYADTQYF.

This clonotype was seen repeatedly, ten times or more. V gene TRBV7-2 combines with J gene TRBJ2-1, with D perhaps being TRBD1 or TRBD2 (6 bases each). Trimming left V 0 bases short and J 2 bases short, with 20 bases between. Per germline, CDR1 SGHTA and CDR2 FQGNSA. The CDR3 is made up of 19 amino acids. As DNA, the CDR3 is TGTGCCAGCAGCTTAGCGGGAACCTTGGGGGGCATCACCTACAATGAGCAGTTCTTC. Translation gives CASSLAGTLGGITYNEQFF.

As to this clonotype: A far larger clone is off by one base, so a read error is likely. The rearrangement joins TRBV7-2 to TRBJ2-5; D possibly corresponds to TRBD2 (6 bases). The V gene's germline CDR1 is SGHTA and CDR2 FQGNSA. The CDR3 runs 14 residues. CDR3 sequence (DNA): TGTGCCAGCAGCTTAGAGGGACTTCAAGGGACCCAGTACTTC. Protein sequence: CASSLEGLQGTQYF.

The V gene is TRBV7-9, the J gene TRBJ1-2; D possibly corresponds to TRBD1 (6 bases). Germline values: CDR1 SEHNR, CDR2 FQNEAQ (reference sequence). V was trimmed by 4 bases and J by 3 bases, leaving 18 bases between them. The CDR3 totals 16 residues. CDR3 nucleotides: TGTGCCAGCAGCTCACGACTAAGGGGGATGGACTATGGCTACACCTTC. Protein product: CASSSRLRGMDYGYTF.

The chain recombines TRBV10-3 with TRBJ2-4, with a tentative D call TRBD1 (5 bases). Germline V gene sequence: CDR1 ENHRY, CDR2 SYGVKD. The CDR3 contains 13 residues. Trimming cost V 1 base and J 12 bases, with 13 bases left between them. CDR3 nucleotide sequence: TGTGCCATCAGTGAGTTACGCAGGGAAGCTCAGTACTTC. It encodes CAISELRREAQYF.

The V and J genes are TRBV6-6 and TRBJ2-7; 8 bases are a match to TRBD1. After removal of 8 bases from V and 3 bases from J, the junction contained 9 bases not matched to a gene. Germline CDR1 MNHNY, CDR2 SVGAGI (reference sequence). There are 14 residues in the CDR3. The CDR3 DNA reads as TGTGCCAGCGGTGTAGACAGGGGCCGCTACGAGCAGTACTTC. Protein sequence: CASGVDRGRYEQYF.

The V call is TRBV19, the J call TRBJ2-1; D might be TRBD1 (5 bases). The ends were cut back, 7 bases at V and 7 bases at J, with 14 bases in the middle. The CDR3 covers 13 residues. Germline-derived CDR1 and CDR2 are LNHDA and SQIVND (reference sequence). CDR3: CASKQVARNEQFF. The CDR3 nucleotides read TGTGCCAGTAAACAGGTGGCGCGTAATGAGCAGTTCTTC. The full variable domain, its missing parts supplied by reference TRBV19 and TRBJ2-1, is DGGITQSPKYLFRKEGQNVTLSCEQNLNHDAMYWYRQDPGQGLRLIYYSQIVNDFQKGDIAEGYSVSREKKESFPLTVTSAQKNPTAFYLCASKQVARNEQFFGPGTRLTVL.

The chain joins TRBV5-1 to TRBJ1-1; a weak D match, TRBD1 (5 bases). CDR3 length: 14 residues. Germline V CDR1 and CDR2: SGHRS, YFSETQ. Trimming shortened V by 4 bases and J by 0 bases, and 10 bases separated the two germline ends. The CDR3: CASSTTVMNTEAFF. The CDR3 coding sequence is TGCGCCAGCAGCACGACAGTTATGAACACTGAAGCTTTCTTT.

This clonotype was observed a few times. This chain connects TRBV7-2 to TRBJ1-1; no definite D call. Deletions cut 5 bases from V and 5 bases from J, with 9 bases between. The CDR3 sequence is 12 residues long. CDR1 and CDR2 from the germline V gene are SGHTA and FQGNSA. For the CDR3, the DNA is TGTGCCAGCAGCCCTGTGTTGACTGAAGCTTTCTTT. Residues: CASSPVLTEAFF. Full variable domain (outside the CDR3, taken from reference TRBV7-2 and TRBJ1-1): GAGVSQSPSNKVTEKGKDVELRCDPISGHTALYWYRQSLGQGLEFLIYFQGNSAPDKSGLPSDRFSAERTGGSVSTLTIQRTQQEDSAVYLCASSPVLTEAFFGQGTRLTVV.

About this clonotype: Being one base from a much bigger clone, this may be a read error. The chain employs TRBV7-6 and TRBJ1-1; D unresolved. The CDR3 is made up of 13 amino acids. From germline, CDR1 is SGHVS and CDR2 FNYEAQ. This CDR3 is CANSPGENTEAFF. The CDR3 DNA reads TGTGCCAACAGCCCCGGAGAGAACACTGAAGCTTTCTTT.